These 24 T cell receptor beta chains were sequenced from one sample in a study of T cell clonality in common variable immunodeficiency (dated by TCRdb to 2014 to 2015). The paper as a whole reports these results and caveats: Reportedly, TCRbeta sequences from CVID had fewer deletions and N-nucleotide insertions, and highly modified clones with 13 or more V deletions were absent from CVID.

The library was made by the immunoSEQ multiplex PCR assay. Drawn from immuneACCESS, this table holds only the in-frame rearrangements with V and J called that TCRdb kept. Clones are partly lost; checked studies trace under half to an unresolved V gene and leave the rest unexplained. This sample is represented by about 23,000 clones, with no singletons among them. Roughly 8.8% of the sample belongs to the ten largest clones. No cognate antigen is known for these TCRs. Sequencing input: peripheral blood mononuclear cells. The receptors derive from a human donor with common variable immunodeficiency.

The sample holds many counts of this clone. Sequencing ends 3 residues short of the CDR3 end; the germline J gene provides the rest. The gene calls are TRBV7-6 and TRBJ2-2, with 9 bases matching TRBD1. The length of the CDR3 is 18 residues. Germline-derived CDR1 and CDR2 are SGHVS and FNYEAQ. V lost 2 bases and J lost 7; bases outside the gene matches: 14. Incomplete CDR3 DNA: TGTGCCAGCAGCTTATTCACTCAAGGACAGGGGCCAAGCGGGGAG. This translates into CASSLFTQGQGPSGE. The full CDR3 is CASSLFTQGQGPSGELFF.

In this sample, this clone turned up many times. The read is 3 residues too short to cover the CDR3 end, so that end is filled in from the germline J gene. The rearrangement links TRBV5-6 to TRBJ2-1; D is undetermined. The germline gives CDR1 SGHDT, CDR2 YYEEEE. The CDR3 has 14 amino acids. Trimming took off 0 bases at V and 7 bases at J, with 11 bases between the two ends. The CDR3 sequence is CASSLAGFTNEQFF. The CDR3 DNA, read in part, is TGTGCCAGCAGCTTGGCCGGGTTTACGAATGAG.

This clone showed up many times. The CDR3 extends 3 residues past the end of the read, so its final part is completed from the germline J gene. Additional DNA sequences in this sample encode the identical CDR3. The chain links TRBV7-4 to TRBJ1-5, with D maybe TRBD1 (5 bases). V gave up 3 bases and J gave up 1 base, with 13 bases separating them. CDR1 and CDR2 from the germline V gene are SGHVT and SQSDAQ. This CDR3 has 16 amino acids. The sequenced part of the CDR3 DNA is TGTGCCAGCAGCTTGGGGCCCCGAGAGAGCAATCAGCCC. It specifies CASSLGPRESNQP. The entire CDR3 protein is CASSLGPRESNQPQHF.

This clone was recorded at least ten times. The sequenced CDR3 bases are TGTGCCAGCAGCCCCACAGAAGTTCCCACAGATACG. Residues: CASSPTEVPTDT. The whole CDR3 is CASSPTEVPTDTQYF. The chain uses TRBV7-9 and TRBJ2-3; D not resolved. The read stops 3 residues short of the end of the CDR3; the missing end is completed from the germline J gene. The CDR3 has 15 residues. Trimming removed 5 bases at V and 2 bases at J, with 14 bases between. The germline CDR1 and CDR2 sequences are SEHNR and FQNEAQ (reference sequence).

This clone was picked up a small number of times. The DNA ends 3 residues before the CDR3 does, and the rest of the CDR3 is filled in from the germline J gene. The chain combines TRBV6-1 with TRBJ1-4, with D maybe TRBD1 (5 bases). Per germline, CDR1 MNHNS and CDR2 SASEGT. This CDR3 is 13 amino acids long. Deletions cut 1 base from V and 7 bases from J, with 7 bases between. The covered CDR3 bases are TGTGCCAGCAGTGAAGTGGGGGGTGAAAAA. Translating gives CASSEVGGEK. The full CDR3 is CASSEVGGEKLFF.

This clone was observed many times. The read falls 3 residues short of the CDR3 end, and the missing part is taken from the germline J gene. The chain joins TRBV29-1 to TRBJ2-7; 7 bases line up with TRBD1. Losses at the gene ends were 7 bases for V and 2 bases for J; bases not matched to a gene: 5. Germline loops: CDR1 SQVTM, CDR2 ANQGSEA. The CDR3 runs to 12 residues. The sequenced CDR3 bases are TGCAGCGCCCTGACAGGGCCCTACGAG. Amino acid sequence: CSALTGPYE. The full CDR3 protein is CSALTGPYEQYF.

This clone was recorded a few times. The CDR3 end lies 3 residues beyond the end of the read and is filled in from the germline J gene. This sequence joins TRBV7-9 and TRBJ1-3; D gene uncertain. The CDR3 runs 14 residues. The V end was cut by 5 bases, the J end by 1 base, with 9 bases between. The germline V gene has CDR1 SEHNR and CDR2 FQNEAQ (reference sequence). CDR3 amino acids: CASSPPGSGNTIYF. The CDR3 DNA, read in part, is TGTGCCAGCAGCCCCCCCGGGTCTGGAAACACC. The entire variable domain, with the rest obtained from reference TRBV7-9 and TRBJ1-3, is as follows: DTGVSQNPRHKITKRGQNVTFRCDPISEHNRLYWYRQTLGQGPEFLTYFQNEAQLEKSRLLSDRFSAERPKGSFSTLEIQRTEQGDSAMYLCASSPPGSGNTIYFGEGSWLTVV.

This CDR3 reads CASSLGSGRAEQFF. The CDR3 DNA, read in part, is TGTGCCAGCAGCTTGGGTAGCGGGAGGGCTGAG. The chain links TRBV11-3 to TRBJ2-1, with TRBD2 matching over 11 bases. The read terminates 3 residues before the CDR3 end, so the remaining end is supplied by the germline J gene. With V trimmed by 3 bases and J by 9 bases, 4 bases remained unmatched. From germline, CDR1 is SGHNT and CDR2 YENEEA. There are 14 residues in the CDR3.

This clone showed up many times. CDR3 DNA (partial): TGTGCCAGCAGTGTGACAGGAAGTAACTATGGC. Protein product: CASSVTGSNYG. The whole CDR3 sequence reads CASSVTGSNYGYTF. The rearrangement uses TRBV6-1 and TRBJ1-2; D possibly corresponds to TRBD1 (6 bases). The CDR3 extends 3 residues past the end of the read, so its final part is completed from the germline J gene. Germline V gene data show CDR1 as MNHNS and CDR2 as SASEGT. With 4 bases removed from V and 1 base from J, the gap between germline ends came to 10 bases. CDR3 size: 14 residues.

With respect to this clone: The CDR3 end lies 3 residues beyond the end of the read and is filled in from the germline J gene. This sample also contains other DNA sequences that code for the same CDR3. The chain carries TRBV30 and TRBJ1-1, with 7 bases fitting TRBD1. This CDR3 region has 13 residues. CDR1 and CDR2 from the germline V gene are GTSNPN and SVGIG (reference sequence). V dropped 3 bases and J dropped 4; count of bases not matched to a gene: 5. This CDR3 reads CAWSLGQVTEAFF. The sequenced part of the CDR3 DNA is TGTGCCTGGAGCCTTGGACAGGTCACTGAA.

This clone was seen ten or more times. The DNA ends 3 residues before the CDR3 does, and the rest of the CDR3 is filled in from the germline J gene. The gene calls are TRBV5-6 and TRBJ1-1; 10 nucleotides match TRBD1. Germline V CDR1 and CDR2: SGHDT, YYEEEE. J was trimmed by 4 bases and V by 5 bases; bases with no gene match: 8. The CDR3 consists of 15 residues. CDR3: CASSTDRGAGTEAFF. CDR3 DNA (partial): TGTGCCAGCAGTACGGACAGGGGGGCGGGCACTGAA.

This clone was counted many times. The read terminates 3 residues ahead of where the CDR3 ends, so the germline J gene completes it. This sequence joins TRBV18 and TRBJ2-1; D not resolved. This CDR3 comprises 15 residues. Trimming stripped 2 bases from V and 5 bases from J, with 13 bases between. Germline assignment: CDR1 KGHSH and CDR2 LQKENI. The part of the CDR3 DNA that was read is TGTGCCAGCTCACCAGAAGTCATTAAGGACAATGAG. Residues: CASSPEVIKDNE. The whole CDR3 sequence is CASSPEVIKDNEQFF.

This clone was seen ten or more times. CDR3 in amino acids: CASSQQGPFYNEQFF. The CDR3 DNA, read in part, is TGTGCCAGCAGCCAACAGGGGCCGTTCTACAATGAG. V usage is TRBV14 and J usage is TRBJ2-1; possible D gene TRBD1, 6 bases. The read stops 3 residues short of the end of the CDR3; the missing end is completed from the germline J gene. CDR3 length equals 15 residues. Germline V CDR1 and CDR2: SGHDN, FVKESK. The V end lost 2 bases, the J end lost 3 bases, and 11 bases lay between the germline ends.

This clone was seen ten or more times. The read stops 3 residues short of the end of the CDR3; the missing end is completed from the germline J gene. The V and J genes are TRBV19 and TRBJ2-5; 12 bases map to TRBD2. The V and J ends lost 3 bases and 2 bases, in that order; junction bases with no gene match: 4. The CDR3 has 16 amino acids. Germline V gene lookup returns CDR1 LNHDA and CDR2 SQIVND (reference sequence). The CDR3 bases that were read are TGTGCCAGTAGTATTTGGCTAGCGGGGGGGCAAGAGACC. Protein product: CASSIWLAGGQET. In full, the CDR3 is CASSIWLAGGQETQYF.

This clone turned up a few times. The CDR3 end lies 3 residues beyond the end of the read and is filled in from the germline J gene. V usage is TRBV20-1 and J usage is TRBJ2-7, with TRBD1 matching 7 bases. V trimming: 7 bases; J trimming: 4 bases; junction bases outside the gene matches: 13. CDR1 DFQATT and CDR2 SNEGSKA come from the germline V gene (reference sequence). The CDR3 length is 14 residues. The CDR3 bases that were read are TGCAGTGGGGTAAACCCTCAGACAGGGTACGAG. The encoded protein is CSGVNPQTGYE. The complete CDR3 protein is CSGVNPQTGYEQYF.

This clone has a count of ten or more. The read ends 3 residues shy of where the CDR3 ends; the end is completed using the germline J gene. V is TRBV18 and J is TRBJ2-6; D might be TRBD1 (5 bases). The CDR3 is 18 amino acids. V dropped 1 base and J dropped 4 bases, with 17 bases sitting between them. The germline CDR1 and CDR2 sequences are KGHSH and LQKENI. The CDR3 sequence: CASSPLPGLGSGANVLTF. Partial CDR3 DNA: TGTGCCAGCTCACCACTCCCAGGGTTGGGTTCCGGGGCCAACGTC.

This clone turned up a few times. The CDR3: CASSISHSSYNEQFF. CDR3 bases read: TGTGCCAGCAGCATTTCTCACAGCTCCTACAATGAG. The rearrangement links TRBV11-3 to TRBJ2-1; D not resolved. Sequencing ends 3 residues short of the CDR3 end; the germline J gene provides the rest. The CDR3 has 15 residues. CDR1 and CDR2 (germline): SGHNT, YENEEA. With 5 bases removed from V and 0 bases from J, the gap between germline ends came to 11 bases.

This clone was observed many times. The sequenced part of the CDR3 DNA is TGTGCCAGTAGTACCTCACTAGCGGGGAGCACAGATACG. It encodes CASSTSLAGSTDT. The CDR3 as a whole reads CASSTSLAGSTDTQYF. The chain recombines TRBV19 with TRBJ2-3; 10 positions agree with TRBD2. The CDR3 end lies 3 residues beyond the end of the read and is filled in from the germline J gene. V was clipped by 4 bases and J by 0 bases; unmatched bases: 4. The CDR3 has 16 amino acids. CDR1 is LNHDA and CDR2 is SQIVND in the germline V gene (reference sequence).

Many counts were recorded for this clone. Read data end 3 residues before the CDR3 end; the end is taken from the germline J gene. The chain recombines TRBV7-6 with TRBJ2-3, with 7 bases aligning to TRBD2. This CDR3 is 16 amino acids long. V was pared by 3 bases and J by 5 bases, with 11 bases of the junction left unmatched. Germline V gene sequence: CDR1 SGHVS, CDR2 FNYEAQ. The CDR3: CASSLASGPRGDTQYF. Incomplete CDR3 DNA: TGTGCCAGCAGCTTGGCTAGCGGCCCCCGGGGAGATACG.

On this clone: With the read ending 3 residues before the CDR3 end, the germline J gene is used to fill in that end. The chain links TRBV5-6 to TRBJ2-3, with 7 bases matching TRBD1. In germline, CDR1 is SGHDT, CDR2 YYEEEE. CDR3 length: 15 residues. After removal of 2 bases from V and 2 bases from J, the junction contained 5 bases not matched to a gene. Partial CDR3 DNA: TGTGCCAGCAGCTTTCCTGACAGGGTCACAGATACG. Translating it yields CASSFPDRVTDT. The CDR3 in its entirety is CASSFPDRVTDTQYF.

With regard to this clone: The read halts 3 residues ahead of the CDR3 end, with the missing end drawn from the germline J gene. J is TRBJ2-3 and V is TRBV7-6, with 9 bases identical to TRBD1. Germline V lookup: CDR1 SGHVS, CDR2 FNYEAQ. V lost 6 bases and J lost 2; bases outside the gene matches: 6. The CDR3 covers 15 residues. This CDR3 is CASSSGTGITDTQYF. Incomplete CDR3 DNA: TGTGCCAGCAGTTCCGGGACAGGGATCACAGATACG.

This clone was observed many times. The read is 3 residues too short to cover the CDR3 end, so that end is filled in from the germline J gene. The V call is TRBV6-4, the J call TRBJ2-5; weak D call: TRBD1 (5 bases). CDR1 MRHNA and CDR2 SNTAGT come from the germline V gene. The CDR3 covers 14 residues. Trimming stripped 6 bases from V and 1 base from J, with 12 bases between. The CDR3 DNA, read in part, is TGTGCCAGCAGGAAAGCAGGGTTCCAAGAGACC. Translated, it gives CASRKAGFQET. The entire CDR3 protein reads CASRKAGFQETQYF.

The CDR3 loop reads CASRLSYNSPLHF. CDR3 DNA (partial): TGTGCCAGCCGACTGTCGTATAATTCACCC. The J gene is TRBJ1-6, the V gene TRBV19, with D hard to call. From the germline J gene comes the end of the CDR3, since the read stops 3 residues before it. V lost 9 bases and J lost 4, with 10 bases in between. Germline CDR1 is LNHDA and CDR2 is SQIVND (reference sequence). The CDR3 covers 13 residues. Supplemented by reference TRBV19 and TRBJ1-6, the full variable domain reads DGGITQSPKYLFRKEGQNVTLSCEQNLNHDAMYWYRQDPGQGLRLIYYSQIVNDFQKGDIAEGYSVSREKKESFPLTVTSAQKNPTAFYLCASRLSYNSPLHFGNGTRLTVT.

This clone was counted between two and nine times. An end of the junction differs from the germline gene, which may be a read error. The CDR3 sequence is CSSSRSGTEAFF. CDR3 bases read: TGTTCCAGCAGCAGGTCGGGGACTGAA. The chain uses TRBV7-9 and TRBJ1-1; D remains ambiguous. The read comes to an end 3 residues before the CDR3 does, leaving the germline J gene to fill in the end. The CDR3 is 12 residues long. CDR1 and CDR2 (germline): SEHNR, FQNEAQ (reference sequence).